This T cell receptor beta chain was recovered during a study of CD8+ T cells in alopecia areata. Investigators isolated RNA and reverse transcribed it into cDNA to act as the sequencing template. Sequencing used immunoSEQ multiplex PCR; TCRdb keeps in-frame clones, though not all of them. This sample has tens of thousands of clones, with around nine tenths found just once. Described treatment: oral pan-JAK inhibitor, 5-10 mg twice daily. Germline V lookup: CDR1 SGHTA, CDR2 FQGTGA. The junction had 3 bases not matched to a gene; V was cut back by 2 bases and J by 1 base. The CDR3 runs 17 residues. This receptor was obtained from a human donor with alopecia areata. Here the sequenced sample was CD8+ T cells sorted from blood, taken at week 24, from a patient treated with tofacitinib. This rearrangement joins TRBV7-3 to TRBJ2-1, with 12 bases aligning to TRBD1. The CDR3 spells CASSLGGQGASYNEQFF. The CDR3 nucleotides read TGTGCCAGCAGCTTAGGGGGACAGGGGGCATCCTACAATGAGCAGTTCTTC.